Listed below are T cell receptor beta chains from one sample, sequenced in a study of PD-1 blockade in classical Hodgkin lymphoma. TCRdb's copy holds only in-frame clones and misses some; the assay was immunoSEQ multiplex PCR. Among approximately 41,000 clones listed, more than 70% were seen once. The sequenced sample was peripheral blood mononuclear cells (PBMCs), obtained at baseline. The source is a human donor with classical Hodgkin lymphoma. The CDR3 runs from the conserved cysteine through the conserved F or W. A D gene is named only where the DNA matches it firmly. Size is stated for part of the rows, as once, few or many counts, or as a class when the clone is expanded.

v_gene	len	j_gene	abundance	d_gene	CDR3aa	CDR3nt
TRBV4-1	17	TRBJ1-2	few	NA	CASSLTPQGSPNYGYTF	TGCGCCAGCAGCCTAACACCCCAGGGGAGCCCTAACTATGGCTACACCTTC
TRBV7-2	13	TRBJ2-3	NA	NA	CASSLVGTDTQYF	TGTGCCAGCAGCTTAGTGGGCACAGATACGCAGTATTTT
TRBV7-9	14	TRBJ2-5	NA	TRBD2	CASSSRAGEAAQYF	TGTGCCAGCAGCTCACGGGCGGGGGAAGCGGCCCAGTACTTC
TRBV18	13	TRBJ2-7	NA	NA	CASSPVQGGEQYF	TGTGCCAGCTCACCGGTACAGGGTGGTGAGCAGTACTTC
TRBV18	15	TRBJ1-4	once	TRBD1	CASSAGQGRNEKLFF	TGTGCCAGCTCAGCTGGACAGGGGAGAAATGAAAAACTGTTTTTT
TRBV13	13	TRBJ2-7	NA	NA	CASTTGNSYEQYF	TGTGCCAGTACGACAGGCAACTCCTACGAGCAGTACTTC
TRBV5-4	14	TRBJ1-1	NA	NA	CASSLGLDFPEAFF	TGTGCCAGCAGCTTGGGTTTAGACTTTCCTGAAGCTTTCTTT
TRBV7-2	15	TRBJ1-6	NA	NA	CASSLIGRGDSPLHF	TGTGCCAGCAGCTTAATAGGGAGGGGTGATTCACCCCTCCACTTT
TRBV7-5	15	TRBJ1-2	NA	NA	CASSPLWAGDYGYTF	TGTGCCAGCAGCCCGTTATGGGCAGGGGACTATGGCTACACCTTC
TRBV11-3	15	TRBJ2-1	NA	TRBD2	CASSLDPASGNEQFF	TGTGCCAGCAGCTTAGATCCCGCTAGCGGAAATGAGCAGTTCTTC
TRBV7-7	13	TRBJ2-7	NA	NA	CASSPLGSYEQYF	TGTGCCAGCAGCCCCCTGGGCTCCTACGAGCAGTACTTC
TRBV9	16	TRBJ2-4	NA	NA	CASSVAEEGAKNIQYF	TGTGCCAGCAGCGTAGCTGAGGAGGGGGCCAAAAACATTCAGTACTTC
TRBV10-3	15	TRBJ1-1	NA	TRBD1	CAISETGTGASEAFF	TGTGCCATCAGTGAGACCGGGACAGGGGCTTCTGAAGCTTTCTTT
TRBV9	17	TRBJ2-1	NA	NA	CASSADFPGHPYNEQFF	TGTGCCAGCAGCGCGGACTTTCCGGGACATCCCTACAATGAGCAGTTCTTC
TRBV5-4	18	TRBJ2-1	NA	NA	CASTPRGGGHGRDNEQFF	TGTGCCAGCACCCCCCGGGGAGGCGGCCACGGCCGGGACAATGAGCAGTTCTTC
TRBV7-2	13	TRBJ2-2	NA	NA	CASTATRAGELFF	TGTGCCAGCACCGCGACTAGGGCCGGGGAGCTGTTTTTT
TRBV5-1	14	TRBJ2-3	NA	TRBD1	CASSTGQGTDTQYF	TGCGCCAGCAGCACCGGACAGGGCACAGATACGCAGTATTTT
TRBV7-8	14	TRBJ2-7	NA	TRBD1	CASHKAGGAYEQYF	TGTGCCAGCCATAAGGCAGGGGGCGCGTACGAGCAGTACTTC
TRBV27	14	TRBJ1-5	NA	TRBD1	CASSFTGVNQPQHF	TGTGCCAGCAGTTTTACAGGGGTTAATCAGCCCCAGCATTTT
TRBV19	15	TRBJ1-2	few	TRBD1	CASSQSGTGGYGYTF	TGTGCCAGTTCCCAATCCGGGACAGGGGGCTATGGCTACACCTTC
TRBV5-1	12	TRBJ1-1	few	NA	CASSEPTTEAFF	TGCGCCAGCAGCGAGCCTACCACTGAAGCTTTCTTT
TRBV7-9	13	TRBJ1-1	NA	NA	CASSLMVNTEAFF	TGTGCCAGCAGCTTAATGGTCAACACTGAAGCTTTCTTT
TRBV27	14	TRBJ2-5	NA	TRBD1	CASSRAGGFETQYF	TGTGCCAGCAGCCGAGCAGGGGGCTTTGAGACCCAGTACTTC
TRBV7-8	16	TRBJ2-3	NA	NA	CASSSQFWGRTDTQYF	TGTGCCAGCAGCAGCCAGTTTTGGGGGCGCACAGATACGCAGTATTTT
TRBV6-5	14	TRBJ1-1	NA	NA	CASRHLGENTEAFF	TGTGCCAGCAGGCATCTGGGGGAGAACACTGAAGCTTTCTTT
TRBV6-6	14	TRBJ1-4	once	TRBD1	CASREGQVREKLFF	TGTGCCAGCAGGGAAGGACAGGTCCGGGAAAAACTGTTTTTT
TRBV29-1	13	TRBJ2-3	NA	NA	CSVEISSTDTQYF	TGCAGCGTTGAGATATCTAGCACAGATACGCAGTATTTT
TRBV7-8	13	TRBJ1-3	few	NA	CASSLAPGNTIYF	TGTGCCAGCAGCTTAGCTCCCGGAAACACCATATATTTT
TRBV28	14	TRBJ1-2	once	TRBD1	CASRTPGQGYGYTF	TGTGCCAGCAGGACCCCGGGACAGGGGTATGGCTACACCTTC
TRBV27	14	TRBJ2-5	NA	NA	CASSFGTEGETQYF	TGTGCCAGCAGTTTCGGGACTGAGGGGGAGACCCAGTACTTC
TRBV7-8	15	TRBJ2-7	NA	TRBD2	CASSSERGAALEQYF	TGTGCCAGCAGCTCGGAGCGGGGGGCCGCTCTCGAGCAGTACTTC
TRBV7-8	15	TRBJ2-2	NA	TRBD1	CASSTRQGPTGELFF	TGTGCCAGCAGCACCCGACAGGGCCCCACCGGGGAGCTGTTTTTT
TRBV7-9	11	TRBJ1-2	NA	NA	CASSLNGGYTF	TGTGCCAGCAGCTTAAACGGCGGCTACACCTTC
TRBV9	14	TRBJ2-1	NA	NA	CASSAPGSFGEQFF	TGTGCCAGCAGCGCCCCGGGATCCTTCGGGGAGCAGTTCTTC
TRBV30	12	TRBJ1-2	NA	NA	CAWTPGGHGYTF	TGTGCCTGGACGCCGGGGGGACATGGCTACACCTTC
TRBV29-1	13	TRBJ2-7	NA	NA	CSVVSPGVSEQYF	TGCAGCGTTGTGTCCCCGGGGGTCTCCGAGCAGTACTTC
TRBV4-1	17	TRBJ2-7	few	NA	CASSPALVDGAGNEQYF	TGCGCCAGCAGCCCTGCACTGGTCGACGGTGCGGGGAACGAGCAGTACTTC
TRBV9	19	TRBJ1-1	NA	NA	CASSVEAGWDARANTEAFF	TGTGCCAGCAGCGTAGAGGCTGGTTGGGACGCCCGGGCCAACACTGAAGCTTTCTTT
TRBV5-3	14	TRBJ1-1	NA	NA	CARSWGPLNTEAFF	TGTGCCAGAAGTTGGGGACCTCTGAACACTGAAGCTTTCTTT
TRBV5-5	15	TRBJ2-5	NA	TRBD2	CASSLEGTSGETQYF	TGTGCCAGCAGCTTGGAAGGGACTAGCGGGGAGACCCAGTACTTC
TRBV7-2	14	TRBJ2-5	NA	NA	CASSLEGGQETQYF	TGTGCCAGCAGCTTAGAAGGCGGCCAAGAGACCCAGTACTTC
TRBV15	14	TRBJ2-1	few	NA	CATSRDQSGDEQFF	TGTGCCACCAGCAGAGACCAATCGGGGGATGAGCAGTTCTTC
TRBV7-9	14	TRBJ2-7	once	NA	CASSFGQGLDEQYF	TGTGCCAGCAGCTTTGGGCAGGGGCTCGACGAGCAGTACTTC
TRBV29-1	13	TRBJ2-7	NA	TRBD1	CSVRDRDSGEQYF	TGCAGCGTTCGGGACAGGGACTCGGGGGAGCAGTACTTC
TRBV5-5	13	TRBJ2-7	NA	NA	CASSLHSSYEQYF	TGTGCCAGCAGCTTACACAGCTCCTACGAGCAGTACTTC
TRBV5-6	15	TRBJ1-1	NA	NA	CASTLREDTNTEAFF	TGTGCCAGCACCTTACGTGAGGACACGAACACTGAAGCTTTCTTT
TRBV6-5	15	TRBJ2-6	once	NA	CASMSRGRWANVLTF	TGTGCCAGCATGTCCAGGGGGAGGTGGGCCAACGTCCTGACTTTC
TRBV30	14	TRBJ1-3	NA	NA	CAWSLGVSGNTIYF	TGTGCCTGGAGTCTCGGTGTCTCTGGAAACACCATATATTTT
TRBV18	13	TRBJ1-2	NA	NA	CASSADINYGYTF	TGTGCCAGCTCAGCCGACATAAACTATGGCTACACCTTC